Below are 13 T cell receptor beta chains sequenced from a single sample in a study of blood T cell repertoires in COVID-19. The data were produced by immunoSEQ multiplex PCR, yet TCRdb's version contains in-frame clones alone and is incomplete. The sample includes approximately 260,000 clones, 70% to 90% seen only once; the top ten take 6.6%. The source material was PBMCs or T cells enriched from blood (not recorded which). These receptors all stem from a woman aged 45-59 years who had been exposed to COVID-19.

The chain carries TRBV4-3 and TRBJ1-2; the D gene is possibly TRBD1 (6 bases). The CDR3 runs to 14 residues. The germline V and J ends were trimmed by 1 base and 4 bases, with 10 bases remaining between them. Germline V CDR1 and CDR2: LGHNA, YSLEER. The CDR3, as DNA: TGCGCCAGCAGCCAAGCCGGGGACACCTATGGCTACACCTTC. Translating gives CASSQAGDTYGYTF.

The chain uses TRBV6-5 and TRBJ1-1; D gene unclear. Germline-derived CDR1 and CDR2 are MNHEY and SVGAGI. Trimming left V 8 bases short and J 3 bases short, with 13 bases between. CDR3 length: 13 amino acids. The CDR3 loop reads CASSYQVYTEAFF. The CDR3 DNA is TGTGCCAGCTCCTATCAGGTTTACACTGAAGCTTTCTTT.

The chain joins TRBV3-1 (or the pseudogene TRBV3-2) to TRBJ1-3; tentative D call: TRBD1 (6 bases). In germline, CDR1 is LGHDT, CDR2 YNNKEL (reference sequence). The CDR3 has 16 amino acids. V shed 2 bases and J shed 0 bases, with 11 bases lying between them. The CDR3 loop is CASSQHRAFSGNTIYF. In DNA form, the CDR3 reads TGTGCCAGCAGCCAACACAGGGCCTTCTCTGGAAACACCATATATTTT.

The V call is TRBV29-1, the J call TRBJ1-4; 8 bases are shared with TRBD1. CDR3 size: 14 residues. The V gene's germline CDR1 is SQVTM and CDR2 ANQGSEA. J gave up 7 bases and V 3 bases, and 7 bases lay outside the gene matches. The CDR3 protein is CSVDGQGRGEKLFF. The CDR3 nucleotides read TGCAGCGTTGATGGACAGGGACGAGGTGAAAAACTGTTTTTT.

This sequence joins TRBV10-1 and TRBJ2-3; D remains ambiguous. Germline V gene data show CDR1 as WNHNN and CDR2 as SYGVQD (reference sequence). The CDR3 contains 13 residues. The ends were cut back, 4 bases at V and 4 bases at J, with 9 bases in the middle. The CDR3 loop is CASSAHSADTQYF. The CDR3 DNA is TGCGCCAGCAGTGCCCACTCCGCAGATACGCAGTATTTT.

The gene calls are TRBV25-1 and TRBJ2-1; 10 bases fit TRBD1. Trimming at V came to 8 bases and at J to 0 bases, leaving 7 bases not matched to a gene. This CDR3 has 16 amino acids. The germline gives CDR1 MGHDK, CDR2 SYGVNS. The CDR3 DNA is TGTGCCAGCGAACCGACAGGGGGCAACTCCTACAATGAGCAGTTCTTC. Translated, it gives CASEPTGGNSYNEQFF.

The rearrangement links TRBV3-1 (or the pseudogene TRBV3-2) to TRBJ1-1, with TRBD1 matching 9 bases. Germline-derived CDR1 and CDR2 are LGHDT and YNNKEL (reference sequence). The J segment lost 6 bases and the V segment lost 4 bases, leaving 9 bases of the junction unmatched. This CDR3 has 15 amino acids. CDR3 sequence (DNA): TGTGCCAGCAGCCTCCCCGGGACAGGGACCCCTGAAGCTTTCTTT. Translation: CASSLPGTGTPEAFF.

V is TRBV29-1 and J is TRBJ2-3; the D gene is possibly TRBD2 (7 bases). Germline loops: CDR1 SQVTM, CDR2 ANQGSEA. CDR3 length: 12 amino acids. Trimming removed 8 bases from V and 6 bases from J, with 15 bases in between. The CDR3 region has the DNA TGCAGCCTGATCCGGGGGGCCGATACGCAGTATTTT. As protein: CSLIRGADTQYF.

The chain employs TRBV28 and TRBJ1-2; D not resolved. The germline CDR1 and CDR2 sequences are MDHEN and SYDVKM. The CDR3 length is 13 residues. Between the trimmed V and J ends, which lost 5 bases and 5 bases, there was a span of 12 bases. This CDR3 reads CASSRPGRYGYTF. CDR3 nucleotides: TGTGCCAGCAGTCGCCCAGGTCGGTATGGCTACACCTTC.

This sequence joins TRBV20-1 and TRBJ2-2; D remains ambiguous. Trimming stripped 3 bases from V and 3 bases from J, with 5 bases between. In germline, CDR1 is DFQATT, CDR2 SNEGSKA (reference sequence). CDR3 length equals 12 residues. The CDR3: CSASRDTGELFF. CDR3 coding DNA: TGCAGTGCTAGTCGGGACACCGGGGAGCTGTTTTTT.

J is TRBJ2-3 and V is TRBV7-2; no reliable D call. The CDR3 runs 12 residues. The germline gives CDR1 SGHTA, CDR2 FQGNSA. Trimming removed 5 bases from V and 5 bases from J, with 8 bases in between. The CDR3 here is CASSAVLDTQYF. CDR3 coding DNA: TGTGCCAGCAGCGCAGTTCTAGATACGCAGTATTTT.

This clone was seen a few times. The CDR3 reads CASIGDGDYGYTF. DNA of the CDR3: TGTGCCAGCATAGGGGATGGGGACTATGGCTACACCTTC. The chain joins TRBV28 to TRBJ1-2; D possibly corresponds to TRBD1 (5 bases). CDR3 length: 13 amino acids. Looked up from germline, CDR1 is MDHEN and CDR2 is SYDVKM. V was pared by 7 bases and J by 3 bases, with 12 bases between.

V usage is TRBV15 and J usage is TRBJ2-7; tentatively, D is TRBD2 (6 bases). With 3 bases removed from V and 5 bases from J, the gap between germline ends came to 14 bases. The CDR3 sequence is 14 residues long. CDR1 LNHNV and CDR2 YYDKDF come from the germline V gene (reference sequence). The CDR3 here is CATSSGSFLDEQYF. CDR3 DNA: TGTGCCACCAGCAGCGGGAGCTTTTTGGACGAGCAGTACTTC. Full variable domain (rest looked up from reference TRBV15 and TRBJ2-7): DAMVIQNPRYQVTQFGKPVTLSCSQTLNHNVMYWYQQKSSQAPKLLFHYYDKDFNNEADTPDNFQSRRPNTSFCFLDIRSPGLGDTAMYLCATSSGSFLDEQYFGPGTRLTVT.